This T cell receptor (beta chain) was obtained from a study of CD8 T cells in ankylosing spondylitis. This clonotype was picked up a small number of times. Its specificity is unknown. Quantitative barcoded 5'-RACE was used to prepare TCR beta libraries. TCRdb ran MiXCR on the 5' RACE reads and lists one entry per CDR3 protein. The sample shows about 130,000 distinct CDR3 sequences, roughly 6.6% of them seen only once. Study-wide findings and caveats: Disease-linked clones bore a CD8+ phenotype and were relatively rare in peripheral blood. Several highly homologous variants made up a TCR beta motif that seemed to typify ankylosing spondylitis blood.

The CDR3 spans 14 residues. CDR1 and CDR2 from the germline V gene are DFQATT and SNEGSKA (reference sequence). The trim removed 0 bases at V and 4 bases at J, leaving 6 bases unmatched. This clonotype was obtained from a male donor with ankylosing spondylitis or in good health (not recorded which). The specimen was blood, either unsorted or a sorted T cell fraction (not recorded which). The chain links TRBV20-1 to TRBJ2-7; 7 bases map to TRBD1. DNA for the CDR3: TGCAGTGCTAGAGATGGACAGGAAGGATACGAGCAGTACTTC. This sequence encodes CSARDGQEGYEQYF.